One sample yielded the 17 T cell receptor beta chains listed below, sequenced in a study of post-analysis software for immune sequencing data. Study-level findings and limits: Five or six TRBV segments, including TRBV5-6, TRBV5-1 and TRBV20-1, were more frequent in patients than controls.

Their target antigens are unknown. Prepared libraries of TCR beta cDNA carried unique molecular identifiers. TCRdb independently ran MiXCR on the PCR reads; one entry per CDR3 protein. This table holds hundreds of thousands of distinct CDR3 sequences, about 60% found once. What was sequenced was blood. The receptor source for this set is a girl aged 2 to 9 with multiple sclerosis.

The chain combines TRBV29-1 with TRBJ1-1; D ambiguous. This CDR3 is 13 amino acids long. Deletions cut 7 bases from V and 2 bases from J, with 14 bases between. Germline V gene lookup returns CDR1 SQVTM and CDR2 ANQGSEA. CDR3 loop: CSDKLDGNTEAFF. The CDR3 nucleotides read TGCAGCGATAAATTGGACGGTAACACTGAAGCTTTCTTT.

This clonotype occurred a few times. Here the CDR3 DNA reads TGCAGCGTTGAAGCGGGGGGAACCGGGGAGCTGTTTTTT. It yields the protein CSVEAGGTGELFF. The chain carries TRBV29-1 and TRBJ2-2; TRBD2 aligns across 7 bases. This CDR3 is built from 13 residues. Trimming cost V 1 base and J 5 bases; bases outside gene matches: 1. Looked up from germline, CDR1 is SQVTM and CDR2 is ANQGSEA.

This clonotype was recorded only once. CDR3 coding DNA: TGTGCCAGCAGCTTAGGGCGACAGGGTGGGGGAGAGACCCAGTACTTC. This gives the protein CASSLGRQGGGETQYF. The chain employs TRBV11-2 and TRBJ2-5; 7 positions agree with TRBD1. This CDR3 is 16 amino acids long. Germline V gives CDR1 SGHAT, CDR2 FQNNGV. Germline trimming cut 1 base from V and 4 bases from J; bases unmatched to any gene: 9.

The genes are TRBV3-1 and TRBJ2-5; D gene uncertain. The J call could be wrong; TRBJ2-7 is a better fit for the DNA end. The CDR3 sequence is 15 residues long. CDR1 is LGHDT and CDR2 is YNNKEL in the germline V gene (reference sequence). The CDR3 coding sequence is TGTGCCAGCAGCCAAGGAGTGGTCAATTCCTACGAGCAGTACTTC. It specifies CASSQGVVNSYEQYF.

Comments on this clonotype: One end of the junction does not line up with germline, which may come from a read error. This rearrangement joins TRBV2 to TRBJ1-5; weak D call: TRBD1 (6 bases). The germline V gene has CDR1 SNHLY and CDR2 FYNNEI. The CDR3 covers 14 residues. CDR3 loop: CASNRGQDNQPQHF. DNA of the CDR3: TGCGCCAGCAACCGGGGGCAGGACAATCAGCCCCAGCATTTT.

The table lists this clonotype with a count of one. V usage is TRBV20-1 and J usage is TRBJ2-5; possibly TRBD2 for D (5 bases). The CDR3 consists of 12 residues. Germline lookup yields CDR1 DFQATT and CDR2 SNEGSKA (reference sequence). The V gene lost 3 bases and the J gene lost 4 bases, with 9 bases spanning the gap. This chain's CDR3 is CSASGVGETQYF. The CDR3 region has the DNA TGCAGTGCTAGCGGGGTGGGAGAGACCCAGTACTTC.

The rearrangement joins TRBV10-3 to TRBJ2-3; 7 bases agree with TRBD2. The germline CDR1 and CDR2 sequences are ENHRY and SYGVKD. The CDR3 consists of 15 residues. Unmatched junction bases numbered 8, after V lost 2 bases and J lost 6 bases. In DNA form, the CDR3 reads TGTGCCATCAGTGAGCTCGCGGGAGTCTCGGATACGCAGTATTTT. This codes for CAISELAGVSDTQYF.

The V gene is TRBV14, the J gene TRBJ2-5; D possibly matches TRBD1 or TRBD2 (5 bases each). Germline V CDR1 and CDR2: SGHDN, FVKESK. CDR3 size: 14 residues. Trimming took 3 bases from V and 4 from J, leaving 12 bases between them. The CDR3 DNA sequence: TGTGCCAGCAGCCAGTTGATAGGGACAGAGACCCAGTACTTC. Encoded protein: CASSQLIGTETQYF.

V and J are TRBV6-5 and TRBJ2-2; D gene ambiguous. This CDR3 is built from 14 residues. Germline CDR1 MNHEY, CDR2 SVGAGI. The V end was cut by 6 bases, the J end by 4 bases, with 12 bases between. The CDR3 region is CASRDPGVTGELFF. The CDR3 DNA follows: TGTGCCAGCAGGGACCCTGGCGTCACCGGGGAGCTGTTTTTT.

This clonotype appeared a few times. The chain couples TRBV6-1 to TRBJ1-2, with D hard to call. CDR1 is MNHNS and CDR2 is SASEGT in the germline V gene. V dropped 4 bases and J dropped 4 bases, with 7 bases sitting between them. CDR3 size: 12 residues. The CDR3 bases are TGTGCCAGCAGTGGGAACAGCTATGGCTACACCTTC. Amino acids: CASSGNSYGYTF.

This clonotype was seen more than once but under ten times. V gene TRBV28 combines with J gene TRBJ1-2, with D unresolved. CDR1 and CDR2 from the germline V gene are MDHEN and SYDVKM. The CDR3 has 13 amino acids. Trimming pared 2 bases from V and 4 bases from J, leaving 8 bases between. CDR3 residues: CASSLTQPYGYTF. The CDR3 coding sequence is TGTGCCAGCAGTTTAACGCAGCCCTATGGCTACACCTTC.

J is TRBJ2-1 and V is TRBV10-3, with TRBD1 matching 9 bases. Germline lookup yields CDR1 ENHRY and CDR2 SYGVKD. This CDR3 has 15 residues. V was pared by 6 bases and J by 7 bases, with 10 bases of the junction left unmatched. CDR3 region: CAIRLTGGAGNEQFF. CDR3 DNA: TGTGCCATCAGGCTCACAGGGGGCGCGGGGAATGAGCAGTTCTTC.

This clonotype was found a few times. This sequence joins TRBV7-9 and TRBJ1-2; 10 bases agree with TRBD1. V trimming: 5 bases; J trimming: 8 bases; junction bases outside the gene matches: 17. The CDR3 is 17 amino acids. The germline V gene has CDR1 SEHNR and CDR2 FQNEAQ (reference sequence). CDR3 amino acids: CASSLQNPGQGLYGYTF. The CDR3 coding sequence is TGTGCCAGCAGCCTTCAAAATCCGGGACAGGGGTTGTACGGCTACACCTTC.

V and J are TRBV5-4 and TRBJ1-2, with a weak D call TRBD1 (5 bases). The CDR3 has 13 amino acids. CDR1 is SGHNT and CDR2 is YYREEE in the germline V gene (reference sequence). The germline V and J ends were trimmed by 0 bases and 4 bases, with 7 bases remaining between them. CDR3 bases: TGTGCCAGCAGCTTGGCAGGGTGCTATGGCTACACCTTC. Its protein product is CASSLAGCYGYTF.

V and J are TRBV20-1 and TRBJ1-1, with D perhaps TRBD1 (6 bases). Trimming cost V 0 bases and J 10 bases, with 18 bases left between them. The CDR3 loop spans 14 amino acids. The germline V gene has CDR1 DFQATT and CDR2 SNEGSKA (reference sequence). The CDR3 here is CSARDKDSPGAAFF. In DNA form, the CDR3 reads TGCAGTGCTAGAGATAAGGATTCGCCGGGGGCAGCTTTCTTT.

Concerning this clonotype itself: Germline and junction disagree at one end, which may indicate a read error. The V call is TRBV25-1, the J call TRBJ2-1, with 8 bases aligning to TRBD2. The CDR3 runs to 18 residues. The germline gives CDR1 MGHDK, CDR2 SYGVNS. The CDR3 DNA reads TGTGCCAGCAGTGGTCTCGGAGGTAGCGGGGTCTCCTACAATGAACAGTTCTTC. As protein: CASSGLGGSGVSYNEQFF.

This clonotype has a handful of counts. The chain recombines TRBV29-1 with TRBJ1-1; D not certain. The CDR3 runs 13 residues. Per germline, CDR1 SQVTM and CDR2 ANQGSEA. V gave up 6 bases and J gave up 2 bases, with 13 bases separating them. DNA of the CDR3: TGCAGCGTGGCATTGGGCCGTAACACTGAAGCTTTCTTT. It translates to CSVALGRNTEAFF.